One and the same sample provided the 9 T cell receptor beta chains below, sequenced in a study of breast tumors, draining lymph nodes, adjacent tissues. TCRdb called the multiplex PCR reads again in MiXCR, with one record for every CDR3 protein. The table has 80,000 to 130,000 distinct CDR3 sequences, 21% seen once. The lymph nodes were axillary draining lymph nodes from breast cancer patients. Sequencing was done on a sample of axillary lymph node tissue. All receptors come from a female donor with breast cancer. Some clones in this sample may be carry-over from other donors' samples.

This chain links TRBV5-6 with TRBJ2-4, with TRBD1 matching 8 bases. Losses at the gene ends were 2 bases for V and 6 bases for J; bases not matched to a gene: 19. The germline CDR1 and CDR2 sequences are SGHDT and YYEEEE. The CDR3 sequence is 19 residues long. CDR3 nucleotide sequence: TGTGCCAGCAGCTTACGCGGACAGGAGGACAGGGTGAAGATAAACATTCAGTACTTC. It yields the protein CASSLRGQEDRVKINIQYF.

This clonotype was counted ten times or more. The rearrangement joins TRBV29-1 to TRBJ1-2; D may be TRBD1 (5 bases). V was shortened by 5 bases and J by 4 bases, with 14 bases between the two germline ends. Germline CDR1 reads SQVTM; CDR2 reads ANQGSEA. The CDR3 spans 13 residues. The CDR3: CSVLGRGVYGYTF. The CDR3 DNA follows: TGCAGCGTTCTTGGTCGGGGGGTCTATGGCTACACCTTC.

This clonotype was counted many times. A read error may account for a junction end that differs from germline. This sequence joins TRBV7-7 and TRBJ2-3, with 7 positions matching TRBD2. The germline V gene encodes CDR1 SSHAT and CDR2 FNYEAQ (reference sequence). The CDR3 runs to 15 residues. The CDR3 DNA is TGTGCTAGCAGCTTAAGGCTAGCGGACACAGATACGCAGTATTTT. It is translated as CASSLRLADTDTQYF.

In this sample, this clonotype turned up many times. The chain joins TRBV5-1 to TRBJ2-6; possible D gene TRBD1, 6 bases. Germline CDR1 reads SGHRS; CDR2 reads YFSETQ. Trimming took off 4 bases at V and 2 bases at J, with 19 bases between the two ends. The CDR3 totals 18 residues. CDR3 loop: CASSPKTTGLAGANVLTF. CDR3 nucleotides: TGCGCCAGCAGCCCAAAGACGACAGGACTGGCTGGGGCCAACGTCCTGACTTTC.

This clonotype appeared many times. The CDR3 nucleotides read TGCGCCAGCAGCTTGATTGGGCAGAGATGGCTCCAAGAGACCCAGTACTTC. Translation gives CASSLIGQRWLQETQYF. The gene calls are TRBV5-1 and TRBJ2-5; no clear D gene. Trimming stripped 1 base from V and 1 base from J, with 17 bases between. Per the germline V gene, CDR1 is SGHRS and CDR2 is YFSETQ. The CDR3 is made up of 17 amino acids.

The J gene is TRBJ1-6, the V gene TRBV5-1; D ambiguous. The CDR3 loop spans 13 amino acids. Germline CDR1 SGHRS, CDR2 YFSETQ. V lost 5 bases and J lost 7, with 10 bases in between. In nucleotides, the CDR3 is TGCGCCAGCAGATTATCGGGGAATTCACCCCTCCACTTT. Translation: CASRLSGNSPLHF. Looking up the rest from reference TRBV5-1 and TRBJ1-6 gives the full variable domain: KAGVTQTPRYLIKTRGQQVTLSCSPISGHRSVSWYQQTPGQGLQFLFEYFSETQRNKGNFPGRFSGRQFSNSRSEMNVSTLELGDSALYLCASRLSGNSPLHFGNGTRLTVT.

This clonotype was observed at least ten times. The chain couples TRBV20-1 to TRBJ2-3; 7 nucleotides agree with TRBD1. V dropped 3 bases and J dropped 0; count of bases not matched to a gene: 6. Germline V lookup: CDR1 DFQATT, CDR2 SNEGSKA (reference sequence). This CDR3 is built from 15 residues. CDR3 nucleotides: TGCAGTGCTAGTCAACTACAGGGGAGCACAGATACGCAGTATTTT. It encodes CSASQLQGSTDTQYF.

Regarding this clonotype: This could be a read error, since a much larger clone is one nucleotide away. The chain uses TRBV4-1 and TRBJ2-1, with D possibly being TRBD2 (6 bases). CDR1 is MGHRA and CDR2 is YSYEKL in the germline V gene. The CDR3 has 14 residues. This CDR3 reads CASSLGLRNNERFF. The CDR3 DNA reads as TGCGCCAGCAGCCTGGGACTGCGTAACAATGAGCGGTTCTTC.

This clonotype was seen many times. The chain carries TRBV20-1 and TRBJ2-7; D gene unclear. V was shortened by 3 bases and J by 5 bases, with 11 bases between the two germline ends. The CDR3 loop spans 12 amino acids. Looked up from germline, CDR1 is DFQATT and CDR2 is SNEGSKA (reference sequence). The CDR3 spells CSASGDAHEQYF. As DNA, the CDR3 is TGCAGTGCTAGCGGAGACGCCCACGAGCAGTACTTC.